These T cell receptor beta chains were read from a single sample in a study of blood T cell repertoires in COVID-19. Generated by immunoSEQ multiplex PCR, the TCRdb table keeps only in-frame clones and is missing some. The sample contains about 74,000 clones, around 80% of which appear only once. Material for sequencing was peripheral blood. The receptors here all came from a human donor in a cohort sampled during active COVID-19. The CDR3 runs from the conserved cysteine through the conserved F or W. A D gene is named only where the DNA matches it firmly. Clone size, where shown, is once, few, many, or a class for clones that have expanded.

>TRBJ1-5|13|.|TRBV6-2/TRBV6-3|.
TGTGCCAGCAGTTACTCTCGAGGTCAGCCCCAGCATTTT
CASSYSRGQPQHF
>TRBJ2-2|16|.|TRBV6-5|.
TGTGCCAGCAGTTACCAGACAGGTTCGAACACCGGGGAGCTGTTTTTT
CASSYQTGSNTGELFF
>TRBJ2-7|16|.|TRBV6-6|once
TGTGCCAGCAGTTACGGCCCAGGGTCCAACACCTACGAGCAGTACTTC
CASSYGPGSNTYEQYF
>TRBJ2-1|13|TRBD2|TRBV3-1/TRBV3-2|.
TGTGCCAGCCGGACTAGTTTGTCAGGTGAGCAGTTCTTC
CASRTSLSGEQFF
>TRBJ2-7|12|.|TRBV29-1|.
TGCAGCGTTGTTTCAGGGACTTCCGAGCAGTACTTC
CSVVSGTSEQYF
>TRBJ2-2|15|TRBD1|TRBV10-3|.
TGTGCCATCAGTGAGTCGACAGGGGTAGGCGGGGAGCTGTTTTTT
CAISESTGVGGELFF
>TRBJ1-3|17|TRBD1|TRBV2|.
TGTGCCAGCAGGCGGATTAATGACAGGGGAGGTGGAAACACCATATATTTT
CASRRINDRGGGNTIYF
>TRBJ2-1|16|TRBD2|TRBV4-1|once
TGCGCCAGCAGCCACCTGGCGGGGGGGCTAGGGAATGAGCAGTTCTTC
CASSHLAGGLGNEQFF
>TRBJ2-7|12|.|TRBV28|.
TGTGCCAGCAGTTTAATGGCCGGGGAGCAGTACTTC
CASSLMAGEQYF
>TRBJ2-6|15|.|TRBV5-5|.
TGTGCCAGCAGCTTGTCAGGAGGGGGGGCCAACGTCCTGACTTTC
CASSLSGGGANVLTF
>TRBJ2-5|15|.|TRBV3-1/TRBV3-2|.
TGTGCCAGCAGCCAAGGAGGGGGGGCCCAAGAGACCCAGTACTTC
CASSQGGGAQETQYF
>TRBJ1-1|12|.|TRBV7-3|.
TGTGCCAGCAGCTCCTCCGGGACTGAAGCTTTCTTT
CASSSSGTEAFF
>TRBJ2-1|13|.|TRBV7-3|.
TGTGCCAGCAGCTTCTCACAGAACAATGAGCAGTTCTTC
CASSFSQNNEQFF
>TRBJ1-3|17|.|TRBV18|.
TGTGCCAGCTCACCACCGAAGGCGGGTTCGACTGGAAACACCATATATTTT
CASSPPKAGSTGNTIYF
>TRBJ1-6|16|.|TRBV28|.
TGTGCCAGCAGTTTAAGCTCTCCGAGTCGCGGTTCACCCCTCCACTTT
CASSLSSPSRGSPLHF
>TRBJ2-1|17|TRBD2|TRBV27|.
TGTGCCAGCAGTCCGAGCTTCGGTGCGGGGGGGCGGAATGAGCAGTTCTTC
CASSPSFGAGGRNEQFF
>TRBJ2-7|14|.|TRBV3-1/TRBV3-2|.
TGTGCCAGCAGCCCCTACGGGGTAACCTACGAGCAGTACTTC
CASSPYGVTYEQYF
>TRBJ2-7|18|TRBD2|TRBV10-3|.
TGTGCCATCAGTGAGTCGGGTGGGGGGACTAGCGTTCCGGGCGAGCAGTACTTC
CAISESGGGTSVPGEQYF
>TRBJ2-1|16|TRBD2|TRBV4-1|once
TGCGCCAGCAGTAAGCGGGGGGGCCGCACATACAATGAGCAGTTCTTC
CASSKRGGRTYNEQFF
>TRBJ2-7|15|TRBD1|TRBV28|.
TGTGCCAGCAGTATAGGACAGGGGAGCTCCTACGAGCAGTACTTC
CASSIGQGSSYEQYF
>TRBJ1-5|15|TRBD1|TRBV28|.
TGTGCCAGCAGTTTATGGGGACAGGGTAATCAGCCCCAGCATTTT
CASSLWGQGNQPQHF
>TRBJ2-7|13|TRBD2|TRBV25-1|.
TGTGCCAGCAGTGATCGGAGTTCGCGGGGGGCGTACTTC
CASSDRSSRGAYF
>TRBJ2-5|16|TRBD1|TRBV5-1|.
TGCGCCAGCAGTCTCATGCCTGCAGGGGGCAAAGAGACCCAGTACTTC
CASSLMPAGGKETQYF
>TRBJ1-1|12|.|TRBV19|.
TGTGCCAGTAGTAGGTTTGAGGCTGAAGCTTTCTTT
CASSRFEAEAFF
>TRBJ1-1|16|TRBD1|TRBV6-5|.
TGTGCCAGCAGTTACTGGAGGACAGGGGGAATCTCTGAAGCTTTCTTT
CASSYWRTGGISEAFF
>TRBJ2-7|13|.|TRBV28|.
TGTGCCAGCACCCCGGGACAAAACTACGAGCAGTACTTC
CASTPGQNYEQYF
>TRBJ2-3|17|TRBD2|TRBV5-1|.
TGCGCCAGCAGCGAGAGACCGGGACTAGCTACGTCAGATACGCAGTATTTT
CASSERPGLATSDTQYF
>TRBJ2-3|17|TRBD2|TRBV5-1|.
TGCGCCAGCACCCCGAATATTCTAGCGGGGAACACAGATACGCAGTATTTT
CASTPNILAGNTDTQYF
>TRBJ1-6|14|.|TRBV15|.
TGTGCCACCAGCAGAGATTTGACGAGGACACCCCTCCACTTT
CATSRDLTRTPLHF
>TRBJ1-2|13|.|TRBV18|.
TGTGCCAGCTCACCGGGACGGGGGTATGGCTACACCTTC
CASSPGRGYGYTF
>TRBJ1-1|17|TRBD1|TRBV11-3|once
TGTGCCAGCAGCCCCCGTGGGTTGGGGCCAGGGGGTAAGGAAGTTTTCTTT
CASSPRGLGPGGKEVFF
>TRBJ1-2|13|.|TRBV6-5|few
TGTGCCAGCAGTTACGTCGGCGGTGCTGGCTACACCTTC
CASSYVGGAGYTF
>TRBJ1-2|13|.|TRBV5-4|few
TGTGCCAGCAGCTTGATGGGCCACGGGGAGAAAGCCTTC
CASSLMGHGEKAF
>TRBJ1-5|14|.|TRBV9|.
TGTGCCAGCAGCGTACAAGGGGGTCCTCAGCCCCAGCATTTT
CASSVQGGPQPQHF
>TRBJ2-1|14|TRBD2|TRBV18|.
TGTGCCAGCTCACCTAGAGCGGGGGGGCTTGAGCAGTTCTTC
CASSPRAGGLEQFF
>TRBJ1-2|14|TRBD1|TRBV7-9|.
TGTGCCAGCAGCTGGACAGGGACCAACTATGGCTACACCTTC
CASSWTGTNYGYTF
>TRBJ2-1|12|TRBD1|TRBV6-4|.
TGTGCCAGCGGGACAGGGTATGCTGAGCAGTTCTTC
CASGTGYAEQFF
>TRBJ2-7|16|TRBD2|TRBV19|.
TGTGCCAGTAGTATCCAAGGCGGGGGGCCAAGTTACGAGCAGTACTTC
CASSIQGGGPSYEQYF
>TRBJ2-5|16|TRBD2|TRBV5-1|few
TGCGCCAGCAGCACCCTAAGCGGGGGGGGCCAAGAGACCCAGTACTTC
CASSTLSGGGQETQYF
>TRBJ1-4|15|.|TRBV5-1|.
TGCGCCAGCAGCTTATCAGGGGCAACTAATGAAAAACTGTTTTTT
CASSLSGATNEKLFF
>TRBJ2-7|14|.|TRBV3-1/TRBV3-2|.
TGTGCCAGCAGCCCCGGCGGCTACTCCTACGAGCAGTACTTC
CASSPGGYSYEQYF
>TRBJ1-3|13|TRBD1|TRBV3-1/TRBV3-2|few
TGTGCCAGCTCCCGACAGGGGGGTAGCACCATATATTTT
CASSRQGGSTIYF